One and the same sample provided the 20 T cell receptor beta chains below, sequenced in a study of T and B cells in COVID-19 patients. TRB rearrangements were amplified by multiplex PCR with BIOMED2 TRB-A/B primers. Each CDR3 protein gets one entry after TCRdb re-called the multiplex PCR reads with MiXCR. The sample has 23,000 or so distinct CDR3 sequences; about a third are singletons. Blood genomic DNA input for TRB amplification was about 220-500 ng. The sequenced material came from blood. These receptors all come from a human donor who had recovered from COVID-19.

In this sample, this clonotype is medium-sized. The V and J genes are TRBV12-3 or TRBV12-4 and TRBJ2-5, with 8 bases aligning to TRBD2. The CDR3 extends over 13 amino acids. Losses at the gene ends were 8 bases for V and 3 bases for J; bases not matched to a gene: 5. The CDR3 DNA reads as TGTGCCAGCCTTGGTAGCGGGAAAGAGACCCAGTACTTC. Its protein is CASLGSGKETQYF.

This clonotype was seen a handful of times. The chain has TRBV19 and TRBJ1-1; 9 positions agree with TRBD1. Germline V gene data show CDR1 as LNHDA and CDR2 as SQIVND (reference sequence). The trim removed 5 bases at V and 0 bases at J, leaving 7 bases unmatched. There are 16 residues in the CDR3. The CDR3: CASSPSGTGLNTEAFF. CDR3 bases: TGTGCCAGTAGTCCTTCCGGGACAGGGTTGAACACTGAAGCTTTCTTT.

The CDR3 DNA follows: TGTGCCAGCAGTTCGAGGGGGACCCATGAGCAGTTCTTC. It translates to CASSSRGTHEQFF. The V gene is TRBV27, the J gene TRBJ2-1, with D possibly matching TRBD1 (6 bases). Germline V gene sequence: CDR1 MNHEY, CDR2 SMNVEV (reference sequence). The CDR3 consists of 13 residues. V shed 4 bases and J shed 8 bases, with 12 bases lying between them.

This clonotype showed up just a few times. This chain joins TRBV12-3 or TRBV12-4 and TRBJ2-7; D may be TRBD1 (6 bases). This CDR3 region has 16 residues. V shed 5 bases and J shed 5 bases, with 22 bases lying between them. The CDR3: CASSASSSDSPNEQYF. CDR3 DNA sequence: TGTGCCAGCAGTGCCTCCTCCTCGGACAGTCCTAACGAGCAGTACTTC.

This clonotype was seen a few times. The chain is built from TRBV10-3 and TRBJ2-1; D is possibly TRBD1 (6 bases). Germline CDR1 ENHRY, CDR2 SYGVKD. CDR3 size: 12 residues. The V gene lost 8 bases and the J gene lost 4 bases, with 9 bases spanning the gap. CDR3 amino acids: CAIRTEYNEQFF. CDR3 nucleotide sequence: TGTGCCATCCGGACAGAGTACAATGAGCAGTTCTTC.

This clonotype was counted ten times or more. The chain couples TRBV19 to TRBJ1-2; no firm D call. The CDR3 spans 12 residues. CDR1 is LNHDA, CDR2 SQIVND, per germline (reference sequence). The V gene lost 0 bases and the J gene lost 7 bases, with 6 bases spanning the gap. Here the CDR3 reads CASSIEGSGYTF. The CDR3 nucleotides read TGTGCCAGTAGTATAGAGGGGAGTGGCTACACCTTC.

CDR3 protein: CASSIRGQYEKLFF. The CDR3 DNA reads TGCGCCAGCAGCATCCGGGGGCAATATGAAAAACTGTTTTTT. V gene TRBV5-1 combines with J gene TRBJ1-4; tentatively, D is TRBD1 (6 bases). V lost 4 bases, J lost 6 bases, and 13 bases lay in between. Germline CDR1 and CDR2: SGHRS and YFSETQ. The CDR3 has 14 residues. Combining the CDR3 with reference TRBV5-1 and TRBJ1-4 gives the whole variable domain KAGVTQTPRYLIKTRGQQVTLSCSPISGHRSVSWYQQTPGQGLQFLFEYFSETQRNKGNFPGRFSGRQFSNSRSEMNVSTLELGDSALYLCASSIRGQYEKLFFGSGTQLSVL.

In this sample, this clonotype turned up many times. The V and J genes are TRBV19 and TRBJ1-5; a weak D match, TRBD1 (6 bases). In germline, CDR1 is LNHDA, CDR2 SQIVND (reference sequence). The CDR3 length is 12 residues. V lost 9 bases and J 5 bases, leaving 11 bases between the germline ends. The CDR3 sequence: CASRGMDQPQHF. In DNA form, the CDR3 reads TGTGCCAGCAGGGGTATGGATCAGCCCCAGCATTTT.

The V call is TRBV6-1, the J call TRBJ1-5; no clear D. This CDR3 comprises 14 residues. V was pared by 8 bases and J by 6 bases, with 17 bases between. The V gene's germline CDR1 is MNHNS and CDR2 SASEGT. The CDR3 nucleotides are TGTGCCAGCCTTCCGGGTGCTCAAGTTCAGCCCCAGCATTTT. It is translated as CASLPGAQVQPQHF.

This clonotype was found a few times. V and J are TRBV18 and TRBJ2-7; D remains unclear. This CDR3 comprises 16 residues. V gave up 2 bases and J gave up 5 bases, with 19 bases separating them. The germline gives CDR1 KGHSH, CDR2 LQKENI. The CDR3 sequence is CASSPGVSSQRHEQYF. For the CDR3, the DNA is TGTGCCAGCTCACCAGGGGTCAGTTCTCAAAGGCACGAGCAGTACTTC.

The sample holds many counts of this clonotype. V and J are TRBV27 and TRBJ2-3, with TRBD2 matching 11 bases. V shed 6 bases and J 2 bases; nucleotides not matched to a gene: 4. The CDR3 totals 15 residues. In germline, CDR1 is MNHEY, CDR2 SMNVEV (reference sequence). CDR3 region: CASRVAGGSTDTQYF. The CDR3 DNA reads TGTGCCAGCAGAGTAGCGGGGGGGTCCACAGATACGCAGTATTTT.

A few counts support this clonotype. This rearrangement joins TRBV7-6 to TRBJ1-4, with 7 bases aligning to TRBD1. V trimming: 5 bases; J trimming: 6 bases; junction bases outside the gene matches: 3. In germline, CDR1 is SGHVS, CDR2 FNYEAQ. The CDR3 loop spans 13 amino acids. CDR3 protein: CASSGTAYEKLFF. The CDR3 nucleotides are TGTGCCAGCAGCGGGACAGCATATGAAAAACTGTTTTTT.

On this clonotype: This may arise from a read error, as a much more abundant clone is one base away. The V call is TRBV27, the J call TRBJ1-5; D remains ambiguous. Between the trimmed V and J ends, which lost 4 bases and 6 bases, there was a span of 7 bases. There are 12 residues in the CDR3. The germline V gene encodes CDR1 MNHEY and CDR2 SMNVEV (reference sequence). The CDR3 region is CASSYNCQPQHF. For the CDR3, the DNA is TGTGCCAGCAGTTACAACTGTCAGCCCCAGCATTTT.

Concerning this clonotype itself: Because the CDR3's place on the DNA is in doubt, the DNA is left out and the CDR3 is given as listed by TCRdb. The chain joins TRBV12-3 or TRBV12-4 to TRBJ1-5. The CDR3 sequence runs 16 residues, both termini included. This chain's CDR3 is CASSQKVFFGNQPQHF.

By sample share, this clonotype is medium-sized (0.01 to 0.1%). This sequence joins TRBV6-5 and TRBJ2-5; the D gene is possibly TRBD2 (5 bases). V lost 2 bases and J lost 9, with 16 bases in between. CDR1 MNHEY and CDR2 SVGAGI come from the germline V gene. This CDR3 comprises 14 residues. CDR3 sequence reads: CASSYATQVGAQYF. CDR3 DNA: TGTGCCAGCAGTTACGCGACCCAGGTCGGGGCCCAGTACTTC.

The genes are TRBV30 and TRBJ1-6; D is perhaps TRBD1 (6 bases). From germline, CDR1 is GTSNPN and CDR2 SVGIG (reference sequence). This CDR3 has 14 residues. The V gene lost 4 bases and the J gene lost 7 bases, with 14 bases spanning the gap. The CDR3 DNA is TGTGCCTGGATCCCCGGACAGCTCAATTCACCCCTCCACTTT. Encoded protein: CAWIPGQLNSPLHF.

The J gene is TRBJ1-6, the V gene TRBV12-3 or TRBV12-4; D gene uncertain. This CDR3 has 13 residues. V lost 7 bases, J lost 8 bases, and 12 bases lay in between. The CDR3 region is CASTQDGYSPLHF. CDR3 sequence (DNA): TGTGCCAGCACTCAGGACGGTTATTCACCCCTCCACTTT.

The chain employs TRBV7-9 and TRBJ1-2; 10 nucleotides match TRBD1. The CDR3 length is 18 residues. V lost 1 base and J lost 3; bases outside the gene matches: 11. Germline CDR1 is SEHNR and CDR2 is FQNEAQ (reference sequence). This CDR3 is CASSLGGTGAYLDYGYTF. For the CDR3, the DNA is TGTGCCAGCAGCTTAGGGGGGACAGGGGCCTATTTGGACTATGGCTACACCTTC. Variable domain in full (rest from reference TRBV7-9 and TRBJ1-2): DTGVSQNPRHKITKRGQNVTFRCDPISEHNRLYWYRQTLGQGPEFLTYFQNEAQLEKSRLLSDRFSAERPKGSFSTLEIQRTEQGDSAMYLCASSLGGTGAYLDYGYTFGSGTRLTVV.

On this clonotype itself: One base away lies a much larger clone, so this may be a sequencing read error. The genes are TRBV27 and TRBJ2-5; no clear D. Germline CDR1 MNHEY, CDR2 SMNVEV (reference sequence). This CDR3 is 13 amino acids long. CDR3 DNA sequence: TGTCCCAGCAGCTTCGTGTCAGAAGAGACCCAGTACTTC. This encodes CPSSFVSEETQYF.

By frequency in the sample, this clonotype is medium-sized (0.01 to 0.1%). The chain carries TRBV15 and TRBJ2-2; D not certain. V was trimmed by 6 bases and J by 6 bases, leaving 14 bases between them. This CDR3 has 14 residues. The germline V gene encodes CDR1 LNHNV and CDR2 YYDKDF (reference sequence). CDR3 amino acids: CATRGFTSAGELFF. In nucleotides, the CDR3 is TGTGCCACCAGAGGGTTCACTTCGGCCGGGGAGCTGTTTTTT.